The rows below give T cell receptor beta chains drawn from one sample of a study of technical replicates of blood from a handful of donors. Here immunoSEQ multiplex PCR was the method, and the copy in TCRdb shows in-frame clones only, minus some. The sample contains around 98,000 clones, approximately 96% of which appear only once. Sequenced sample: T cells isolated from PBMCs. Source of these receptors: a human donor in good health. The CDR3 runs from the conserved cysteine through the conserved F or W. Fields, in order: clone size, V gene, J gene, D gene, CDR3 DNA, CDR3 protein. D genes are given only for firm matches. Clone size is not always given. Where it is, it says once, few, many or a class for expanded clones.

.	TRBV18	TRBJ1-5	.	TGTGCCAGCTCACCACAGGGATGGCGGGGACAGCCCCAGCATTTT	CASSPQGWRGQPQHF
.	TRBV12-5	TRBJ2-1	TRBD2	TGTGCTAGTGGTTTGTCCACGACTAGCGGCGACTCCTACAATGAGCAGTTCTTC	CASGLSTTSGDSYNEQFF
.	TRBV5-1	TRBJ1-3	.	TGCGCCAGCAGCTTGGGAACAGGGTCTGGAAACACCATATATTTT	CASSLGTGSGNTIYF
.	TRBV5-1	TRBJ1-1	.	TGCGCCAGCAGGATGGGGGGGTTGAACACTGAAGCTTTCTTT	CASRMGGLNTEAFF
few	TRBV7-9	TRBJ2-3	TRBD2	TGTGCCAGCAGCTTAGCAGCTAGCGGGGGGGAGACAGATACGCAGTATTTT	CASSLAASGGETDTQYF
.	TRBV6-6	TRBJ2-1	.	TGTGCCAGCAGTTCGTTACGGGTCGGCAATGAGCAGTTCTTC	CASSSLRVGNEQFF
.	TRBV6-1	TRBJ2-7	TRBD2	TGTGCCAGCAGTGCAACCTCCTCTAGCGGGAGGGCGAACGAGCAGTACTTC	CASSATSSSGRANEQYF
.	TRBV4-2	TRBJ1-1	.	TGTGCCAGCAGCCCATCTCCGGGGGGCACTGAAGCTTTCTTT	CASSPSPGGTEAFF
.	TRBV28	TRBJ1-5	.	TGTGCCAGCAGTCGACAGAGTCAGCCCCAGCATTTT	CASSRQSQPQHF
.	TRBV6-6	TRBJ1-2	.	TGTGCCAGCAGTCCGACAGTCGGGGGCTACACCTTC	CASSPTVGGYTF
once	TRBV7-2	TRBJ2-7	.	TGTGCCAGCAGCTTACAGGGGAACTACGAGCAGTACTTC	CASSLQGNYEQYF
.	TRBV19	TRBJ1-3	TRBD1	TGTGCCAGTAGTATGGGACAGGGGATGGGAAACACCATATATTTT	CASSMGQGMGNTIYF
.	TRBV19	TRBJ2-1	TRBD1	TGTGCCAGTAGTATTCGGACAGGGGACTACAATGAGCAGTTCTTC	CASSIRTGDYNEQFF
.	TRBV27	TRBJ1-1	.	TGTGCCACCAGGTGGACGGGGGTATCGACCACTGAAGCTTTCTTT	CATRWTGVSTTEAFF
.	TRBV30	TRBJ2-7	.	TGTGCCTGGAGACCAGGGCTTTCCTACGAGCAGTACTTC	CAWRPGLSYEQYF
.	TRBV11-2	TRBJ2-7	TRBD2	TGTGCCAGCAGGCGGGGAGGGGAGCAGTACTTC	CASRRGGEQYF
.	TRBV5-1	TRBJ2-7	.	TGCGCCAGCAGTCCCGCCGGGGACTTCGCCTACGAGCAGTACTTC	CASSPAGDFAYEQYF
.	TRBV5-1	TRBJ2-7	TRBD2	TGCGCCAGCAAACGGGACTATCCTTACGAGCAGTACTTC	CASKRDYPYEQYF
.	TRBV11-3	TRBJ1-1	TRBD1	TGTGCCAGCAGCACAGGGGGAGTTACTGAAGCTTTCTTT	CASSTGGVTEAFF
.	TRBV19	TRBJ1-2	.	TGTGCCAGTAGTATCAGACATTCAGGGGATGGTCTCCCTAATGGCTACACCTTC	CASSIRHSGDGLPNGYTF
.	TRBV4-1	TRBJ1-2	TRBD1	TGCGCCAGCAGCCAAGCCCCAGGGGGAAACTATGGCTACACCTTC	CASSQAPGGNYGYTF
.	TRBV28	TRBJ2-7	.	TGTGCCAGCACCTTGGGGAGTAGGGCTTACGAGCAGTACTTC	CASTLGSRAYEQYF
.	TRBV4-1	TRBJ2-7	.	TGCGCCAGCAGCCAGATGAAAAGTGAGTACGAGCAGTACTTC	CASSQMKSEYEQYF
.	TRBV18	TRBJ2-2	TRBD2	TGTGCCAGCTCACCTCAGTCCGCCGGGAGGACCGGGGAGCTGTTTTTT	CASSPQSAGRTGELFF
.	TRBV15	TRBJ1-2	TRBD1	TGTGCCACCAGCCCGCGGACAGGGAATCTAAATGGCTACACCTTT	CATSPRTGNLNGYTF
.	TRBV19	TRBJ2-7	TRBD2	TGTGCCAGTAGTACTCCCTCCGGGAGGGCCATCAACGAGCAGTACTTC	CASSTPSGRAINEQYF
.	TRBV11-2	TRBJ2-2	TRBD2	TGTGCCAGCAGCTTGCTAGCGGGGGCCGGGGAGCTGTTTTTT	CASSLLAGAGELFF
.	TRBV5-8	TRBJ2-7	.	TGTGCCAGCAGAAGGACAGCCCCTCGGGGAGAGCAGTACTTC	CASRRTAPRGEQYF
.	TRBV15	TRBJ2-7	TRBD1	TGTGCCACCAGCTTGGGACAGGGCCTCTACGAGCAGTACTTC	CATSLGQGLYEQYF
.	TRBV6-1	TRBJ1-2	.	TGTGCCAGCAGTGTTTACAGGGCCTACCCCTATGGCTACACCTTC	CASSVYRAYPYGYTF